This entry lists 27 T cell receptor beta chains sequenced from one sample in a study of patients with pleural tuberculosis. One entry per CDR3 protein results from TCRdb running MiXCR on the reads. The sample holds about 29,000 distinct CDR3 sequences, under 20% seen once. The sequencing input was peripheral blood. The receptors were sampled from a human donor with pleural tuberculosis.

Many counts were recorded for this clonotype. The rearrangement joins TRBV6-1 to TRBJ2-1, with 13 bases aligning to TRBD2. Unmatched junction bases numbered 8, after V lost 5 bases and J lost 13 bases. Germline V gives CDR1 MNHNS, CDR2 SASEGT. The CDR3 sequence is 14 residues long. DNA for the CDR3: TGTGCCAGCAGTTCCGGGACTAGCGGGAAGCGACAGTTCTTC. This codes for CASSSGTSGKRQFF.

This clonotype was picked up many times. The chain recombines TRBV6-2 or TRBV6-3 with TRBJ2-3; no clear D. V dropped 6 bases and J dropped 6 bases, with 10 bases sitting between them. This CDR3 comprises 12 residues. Germline lookup yields CDR1 MNHEY and CDR2 SVGEGT. The CDR3 loop reads CASRLRRDTQYF. As DNA, the CDR3 is TGTGCCAGCAGACTACGGCGGGATACGCAGTATTTT.

This clonotype has ten or more counts. The chain links TRBV20-1 to TRBJ2-3; 8 nucleotides align to TRBD2. V lost 3 bases, J lost 1 base, and 9 bases stayed unmatched. The CDR3 covers 16 residues. Germline V gives CDR1 DFQATT, CDR2 SNEGSKA (reference sequence). The CDR3 protein is CSASCREGQCTDTQYF. CDR3 bases: TGCAGTGCTAGTTGTCGGGAGGGCCAGTGCACAGATACGCAGTATTTT.

This clonotype was seen many times. V gene TRBV6-1 combines with J gene TRBJ1-2; TRBD1 is a possible D gene (6 bases). The germline gives CDR1 MNHNS, CDR2 SASEGT. The CDR3 has 18 amino acids. V lost 5 bases, J lost 0 bases, and 22 bases lay in between. The CDR3 nucleotides read TGTGCCAGCAGTTCAACAAGCTCGAGGGACATTGCTAACTATGGCTACACCTTC. The encoded protein is CASSSTSSRDIANYGYTF.

This clonotype was seen repeatedly, ten times or more. The chain couples TRBV7-3 to TRBJ2-3; the D gene is possibly TRBD2 (6 bases). V was trimmed by 2 bases and J by 1 base, leaving 10 bases between them. CDR3 length: 15 amino acids. CDR1 and CDR2 (germline): SGHTA, FQGTGA. The CDR3 here is CASSLQASGTDTQYF. CDR3 coding DNA: TGTGCCAGCAGCTTACAGGCTAGCGGCACAGATACGCAGTATTTT.

This clonotype was seen many times. The V call is TRBV29-1, the J call TRBJ1-5, with a weak D call TRBD1 (5 bases). This CDR3 has 18 residues. Trimming removed 1 base at V and 7 bases at J, with 26 bases between. The germline V gene has CDR1 SQVTM and CDR2 ANQGSEA. The chain's CDR3 is CSVEVVGGEGEKRQPQHF. The CDR3 DNA sequence: TGCAGCGTTGAAGTAGTTGGGGGGGAAGGGGAAAAGAGGCAGCCCCAGCATTTT.

In this sample, this clonotype turned up many times. The chain links TRBV9 to TRBJ1-5, with D unresolved. The V end was cut by 0 bases, the J end by 4 bases, with 8 bases between. The CDR3 runs 14 residues. CDR1 SGDLS and CDR2 YYNGEE come from the germline V gene. DNA for the CDR3: TGTGCCAGCAGCGTAGGGGTGGAGAATCAGCCCCAGCATTTT. It codes for CASSVGVENQPQHF.

Turning to this clonotype: Here the CDR3 omits its conserved ending phenylalanine or tryptophan, so a read error is the likely source. The rearrangement joins TRBV7-2 to TRBJ2-3; D not resolved. V dropped 7 bases and J dropped 6 bases, with 8 bases sitting between them. This CDR3 has 11 amino acids. CDR1 is SGHTA and CDR2 is FQGNSA in the germline V gene. CDR3 DNA: TGTGCCAGCATCCTGCCTGATACGCAGTATTAT. This codes for CASILPDTQYY.

This clonotype was counted ten times or more. The chain carries TRBV5-1 and TRBJ2-7; D remains unclear. V lost 0 bases, J lost 4 bases, and 5 bases lay in between. Germline values: CDR1 SGHRS, CDR2 YFSETQ. There are 12 residues in the CDR3. Here the CDR3 reads CASSLVGYEQYF. CDR3 sequence (DNA): TGCGCCAGCAGCTTGGTAGGGTACGAGCAGTACTTC.

This clonotype was detected ten times or more. CDR3 amino acids: CASSRLGQSYNEQFF. The CDR3 DNA is TGTGCCAGCAGTCGACTTGGACAGTCCTACAATGAGCAGTTCTTC. This sequence joins TRBV6-1 and TRBJ2-1, with a weak D call TRBD1 (6 bases). Trimming left V 5 bases short and J 1 base short, with 12 bases between. Germline CDR1 MNHNS, CDR2 SASEGT. The CDR3 is 15 residues long.

This clonotype was counted at least ten times. V gene TRBV6-1 combines with J gene TRBJ1-5; a possible D gene is TRBD1 (6 bases). Trimming took 6 bases from V and 0 from J, leaving 6 bases between them. The CDR3 extends over 13 amino acids. Germline V gene data show CDR1 as MNHNS and CDR2 as SASEGT. CDR3 nucleotides: TGTGCCAGCAGGGACAGTAGCAATCAGCCCCAGCATTTT. Translating gives CASRDSSNQPQHF.

This clonotype was detected a few times. J is TRBJ2-5 and V is TRBV13; D may be TRBD1 (6 bases). Trimming took off 2 bases at V and 4 bases at J, with 14 bases between the two ends. Germline loops: CDR1 PRHDT, CDR2 FYEKMQ (reference sequence). The CDR3 spans 15 residues. The CDR3 region has the DNA TGTGCCAGCAGCTTACGGGATCAGGGGCGAGAGACCCAGTACTTC. It is translated as CASSLRDQGRETQYF.

This clonotype was detected ten times or more. V is TRBV7-6 and J is TRBJ2-3; D not certain. Germline CDR1 SGHVS, CDR2 FNYEAQ. Trimming left V 1 base short and J 4 bases short, with 6 bases between. This CDR3 has 13 residues. The CDR3 sequence: CASSLGRADTQYF. The CDR3 nucleotides are TGTGCCAGCAGCTTAGGGCGAGCAGATACGCAGTATTTT.

This clonotype was counted a few times. The J gene is TRBJ2-5, the V gene TRBV19, with D unresolved. This CDR3 region has 12 residues. In germline, CDR1 is LNHDA, CDR2 SQIVND (reference sequence). The V end lost 5 bases, the J end lost 2 bases, and 6 bases lay between the germline ends. CDR3 in DNA: TGTGCCAGTAGTGAGCAGCAAGAGACCCAGTACTTC. It codes for CASSEQQETQYF.

In regard to this clonotype: The CDR3 does not close with the conserved phenylalanine or tryptophan, likely indicating a read error. The DNA is left out, because the CDR3 cannot be placed on it with certainty; the CDR3 is given as TCRdb lists it. The rearrangement uses TRBV10-3 and TRBJ2-1; the table names TRBD1, a call not compared with the DNA. 14 amino acids form the CDR3, both terminal residues included. Per germline, CDR1 ENHRY and CDR2 SYGVKD. The CDR3: CAISPGQNYNEQLL.

This clonotype has a count of ten or more. This chain connects TRBV12-3 or TRBV12-4 to TRBJ2-5; 10 nucleotides line up with TRBD2. Unmatched junction bases numbered 4, after V lost 6 bases and J lost 3 bases. This CDR3 is 14 amino acids long. CDR3 region: CASRVAGGKETQYF. The CDR3 DNA reads as TGTGCCAGCAGAGTAGCGGGGGGAAAAGAGACCCAGTACTTC.

Many counts were recorded for this clonotype. CDR3 sequence (DNA): TGCAGCGTCCTCACAGGGGTACAAGAGACCCAGTACTTC. Amino acid sequence: CSVLTGVQETQYF. The chain combines TRBV29-1 with TRBJ2-5, with 7 bases identical to TRBD1. V trimming: 6 bases; J trimming: 2 bases; junction bases outside the gene matches: 6. The germline gives CDR1 SQVTM, CDR2 ANQGSEA. The CDR3 spans 13 residues.

This clonotype was counted ten times or more. The V call is TRBV19, the J call TRBJ1-5; 10 bases align to TRBD1. Germline V lookup: CDR1 LNHDA, CDR2 SQIVND (reference sequence). V shed 3 bases, J shed 2 bases, and the junction held 1 base outside the gene matches. The CDR3 is 15 amino acids. The CDR3 coding sequence is TGTGCCAGTAGTATCGGGACAGGGGGCAATCAGCCCCAGCATTTT. Its translation: CASSIGTGGNQPQHF.

This clonotype appeared many times. The chain couples TRBV12-3 or TRBV12-4 to TRBJ2-2; 8 positions agree with TRBD1. V lost 4 bases, J lost 1 base, and 2 bases stayed unmatched. There are 15 residues in the CDR3. CDR3 region: CASSSDRENTGELFF. The CDR3 DNA is TGTGCCAGCAGTTCGGACAGGGAGAACACCGGGGAGCTGTTTTTT.

This clonotype was seen many times. The chain employs TRBV7-9 and TRBJ2-1; no firm D call. The CDR3 spans 13 residues. CDR1 and CDR2 (germline): SEHNR, FQNEAQ (reference sequence). The V end lost 4 bases, the J end lost 5 bases, and 9 bases lay between the germline ends. The CDR3 loop is CASSSATDNEQFF. CDR3 coding DNA: TGTGCCAGCAGCTCCGCGACCGACAATGAGCAGTTCTTC.

In the case of this clonotype: A read error may explain this, as a much larger clone is one base away. The V and J genes are TRBV5-1 and TRBJ1-1, with D unclear. V shed 1 base and J shed 4 bases, with 8 bases lying between them. Looked up from germline, CDR1 is SGHRS and CDR2 is YFSETQ. The CDR3 extends over 13 amino acids. DNA of the CDR3: TGCGCCAGCAGCTTGAGGTTCGGCACTGAAGCTTTCTTT. This codes for CASSLRFGTEAFF.

The sample holds many counts of this clonotype. The chain links TRBV20-1 to TRBJ2-2; no definite D call. CDR3 length: 15 amino acids. The V and J ends lost 3 bases and 0 bases respectively, with 11 bases between them. The germline V gene has CDR1 DFQATT and CDR2 SNEGSKA (reference sequence). In DNA form, the CDR3 reads TGCAGTGCTAGTGGGGTGCTAGCGAACACCGGGGAGCTGTTTTTT. It yields the protein CSASGVLANTGELFF.

The gene calls are TRBV6-2 or TRBV6-3 and TRBJ2-7; D perhaps matches TRBD2 (6 bases). Germline V lookup: CDR1 MNHEY, CDR2 SVGEGT. V lost 8 bases and J 6 bases, leaving 14 bases between the germline ends. The CDR3 consists of 12 residues. CDR3 protein: CASGRPPGEQYF. CDR3 DNA: TGTGCCAGCGGGAGGCCCCCGGGCGAGCAGTACTTC.

Many counts were recorded for this clonotype. The chain recombines TRBV2 with TRBJ2-5, with 7 bases matching TRBD1. This CDR3 has 15 residues. Germline CDR1 SNHLY, CDR2 FYNNEI. J lost 4 bases, V lost 8 bases, and 13 bases had no gene match. In nucleotides, the CDR3 is TGTGCCAGCGCCCCCCGGGCACAGGGGCCAGAGACCCAGTACTTC. Protein product: CASAPRAQGPETQYF.

This clonotype was counted many times. This chain uses TRBV27 with TRBJ1-2; D possibly corresponds to TRBD1 (6 bases). Trimming removed 4 bases at V and 2 bases at J, with 14 bases between. The length of the CDR3 is 15 residues. Per the germline V gene, CDR1 is MNHEY and CDR2 is SMNVEV (reference sequence). DNA for the CDR3: TGTGCCAGCAGTTCACCCGGGACACAGAACTATGGCTACACCTTC. Translating gives CASSSPGTQNYGYTF.

This clonotype was recorded at least ten times. The CDR3 sequence is CASSPQGGREYGYTF. CDR3 DNA: TGTGCCAGCAGCCCGCAAGGGGGGCGCGAGTATGGCTACACCTTC. The chain has TRBV3-1 and TRBJ1-2; D possibly corresponds to TRBD1 (6 bases). CDR3 length: 15 amino acids. Germline V lookup: CDR1 LGHDT, CDR2 YNNKEL (reference sequence). Trimming stripped 4 bases from V and 5 bases from J, with 17 bases between.

This clonotype was detected ten times or more. The chain recombines TRBV5-4 with TRBJ1-5, with D maybe TRBD1 (5 bases). The CDR3 totals 15 residues. Germline-derived CDR1 and CDR2 are SGHNT and YYREEE (reference sequence). The ends were cut back, 4 bases at V and 0 bases at J, with 11 bases in the middle. CDR3 in amino acids: CASSQGPDSNQPQHF. The CDR3 DNA reads TGTGCCAGCAGCCAGGGACCCGATAGCAATCAGCCCCAGCATTTT.